These 24 T cell receptor beta chains originate from one sample sequenced in a study of T cells after yellow fever vaccination (dated by TCRdb to between 2017 and 2020). Library preparation was by 5' RACE. Sequencing was carried out with an Illumina HiSeq 2500. TCRdb took the public reads, trimmed them with fastp at Q25, ran MiXCR for clone calling and kept in-frame beta chains. Rows are combined by CDR3 protein, so each entry shows the most common genes and DNA. The sample table records some 160,000 distinct CDR3 sequences; about 7% of these occur just once. Jointly, the top ten make up more than 2% of the sample. The treatment or condition label here, explained by the study, means: live attenuated yellow fever vaccine strain. The sample in question was CD4+ T cells sorted from PBMCs, obtained 5 days after the first yellow fever vaccination. The origin of the receptors is a man aged 18 to 30 who received the YFV17D yellow fever vaccine.

This clonotype was observed at least ten times. The V and J genes are TRBV24-1 and TRBJ2-5; 8 nucleotides line up with TRBD2. The CDR3 is 13 amino acids. V lost 2 bases, J lost 5 bases, and 0 bases stayed unmatched. Per germline, CDR1 KGHDR and CDR2 SFDVKD. The CDR3 region is CATSDSGGETQYF. The CDR3, as DNA: TGTGCCACCAGTGATTCGGGGGGGGAGACCCAGTACTTC.

As regards this clonotype: One base away lies a much larger clone, so this may be a sequencing read error. The V and J genes are TRBV5-6 and TRBJ2-3; TRBD2 matches at 7 bases. V lost 2 bases, J lost 3 bases, and 6 bases stayed unmatched. The germline V gene has CDR1 SGHDT and CDR2 YYEEEE. The CDR3 extends over 15 amino acids. CDR3 in DNA: TGTGCCAGCAGCTTCCACAGGCGGGGGACAGATACGCAGTATTTT. This translates into CASSFHRRGTDTQYF.

Comment on this clonotype: Germline is not matched at one junction end, which may reflect a read error. V gene TRBV5-4 combines with J gene TRBJ2-2, with TRBD2 as a possible D gene (6 bases). The V gene's germline CDR1 is SGHNT and CDR2 YYREEE (reference sequence). The CDR3 totals 16 residues. CDR3 DNA: TGTGGCAGCAGCCCCCGGACGGGGGCGAACACCGGGGAGCTGTTTTTT. Translated, it gives CGSSPRTGANTGELFF.

The DNA for the CDR3 is TGTGCCAGCAGTTTAGGACCCCGAATCACCTACGAGCAGTACTTC. This encodes CASSLGPRITYEQYF. V and J are TRBV12-3 or TRBV12-4 and TRBJ2-7; no definite D call. There are 15 residues in the CDR3. V dropped 1 base and J dropped 2 bases, with 12 bases sitting between them.

The rearrangement uses TRBV6-2 or TRBV6-3 and TRBJ2-5; D unresolved. This CDR3 has 11 amino acids. V was clipped by 3 bases and J by 5 bases, with 4 bases between them. Germline CDR1 and CDR2: MNHEY and SVGEGT. The CDR3 reads CASSYSETQYF. The CDR3 region has the DNA TGTGCCAGCAGTTATTCGGAGACCCAGTACTTC.

In its sample, this clonotype was seen many times. This sequence joins TRBV12-3 or TRBV12-4 and TRBJ2-3; D is ambiguous. This CDR3 spans 14 amino acids. Trimming took off 6 bases at V and 0 bases at J, with 10 bases between the two ends. The CDR3 DNA reads TGTGCCAGCAGAAGCCCCGGAAGCACAGATACGCAGTATTTT. Amino acids: CASRSPGSTDTQYF.

A note on this clonotype: A single base separates this from a much larger clone, so it may be a read error. The chain is built from TRBV7-9 and TRBJ2-1, with D possibly being TRBD1 (6 bases). Germline V CDR1 and CDR2: SEHNR, FQNEAQ (reference sequence). V gave up 4 bases and J gave up 7 bases, with 17 bases separating them. This CDR3 spans 15 amino acids. CDR3 in DNA: TGTGCCAGCAGCTCACTCGGACAGTGGGCGAATGAGCAGTTCTTC. Residues: CASSSLGQWANEQFF.

Note on this clonotype: A much larger clone sits a single nucleotide away, making a read error possible. The CDR3 sequence: CSVKGVEDYEQYF. The CDR3 region has the DNA TGCAGCGTTAAAGGGGTAGAGGATTACGAGCAGTACTTC. The chain links TRBV29-1 to TRBJ2-7; D might be TRBD1 (5 bases). There are 13 residues in the CDR3. Trimming removed 5 bases at V and 4 bases at J, with 15 bases between. CDR1 is SQVTM and CDR2 is ANQGSEA in the germline V gene.

Of note for this clonotype: Being one base from a much bigger clone, this may be a read error. The V and J genes are TRBV6-2 or TRBV6-3 and TRBJ2-5; D unresolved. The germline V gene has CDR1 MNHEY and CDR2 SVGEGT. The CDR3 runs to 16 residues. As DNA, the CDR3 is TGTGCCAGCTGTTACCCTTTCGGCCTCTTGGAGGAGACCCAGTACTTC. Its protein product is CASCYPFGLLEETQYF.

This clonotype was counted ten times or more. Here the CDR3 reads CASSTDFYEQYF. CDR3 nucleotides: TGTGCCAGCTCAACCGACTTCTACGAGCAGTACTTC. The chain links TRBV18 to TRBJ2-7; D unclear. The CDR3 runs to 12 residues. V shed 5 bases and J shed 3 bases, with 8 bases lying between them. Germline V gives CDR1 KGHSH, CDR2 LQKENI.

The chain has TRBV10-3 and TRBJ1-6; TRBD1 might be the D (5 bases). The V gene lost 0 bases and the J gene lost 10 bases, with 16 bases spanning the gap. Germline V lookup: CDR1 ENHRY, CDR2 SYGVKD. This CDR3 has 16 amino acids. This CDR3 reads CAISESTAGYRSPLHF. The CDR3 region has the DNA TGTGCCATCAGTGAGTCAACGGCAGGGTATAGATCACCCCTCCACTTT.

This clonotype occurred a few times. CDR3 protein: CSARADGLTYGYTF. The DNA for the CDR3 is TGCAGTGCTAGGGCGGACGGCTTAACCTATGGCTACACCTTC. This chain connects TRBV20-1 to TRBJ1-2; no firm D call. Trimming took off 3 bases at V and 4 bases at J, with 15 bases between the two ends. Germline lookup yields CDR1 DFQATT and CDR2 SNEGSKA (reference sequence). The CDR3 runs to 14 residues.

Points on this clonotype: Just one base apart from a much larger clone, this may be a read error. This rearrangement joins TRBV7-3 to TRBJ2-7; the D gene is possibly TRBD1 (6 bases). This CDR3 has 15 residues. The germline gives CDR1 SGHTA, CDR2 FQGTGA. The CDR3: CASGLQGSWVDEQYF. For the CDR3, the DNA is TGTGCCAGCGGCTTACAGGGAAGTTGGGTCGACGAGCAGTACTTC.

This clonotype appeared many times. The CDR3 nucleotides read TGTGCCAGCAGTTTAAGCCCTGCCTCGGGACAAGTTCTCTATGGCTACACCTTC. Its protein is CASSLSPASGQVLYGYTF. The rearrangement uses TRBV27 and TRBJ1-2, with D perhaps matching TRBD1 (6 bases). The CDR3 is 18 amino acids. The germline gives CDR1 MNHEY, CDR2 SMNVEV (reference sequence). The V gene lost 2 bases and the J gene lost 4 bases, with 23 bases spanning the gap.

The CDR3 region is CASIRGPIFLKPNEQFF. As DNA, the CDR3 is TGTGCCAGCATAAGGGGCCCTATATTCCTTAAACCTAATGAGCAGTTCTTC. The chain employs TRBV6-5 and TRBJ2-1; D may be TRBD1 (5 bases). Deletions cut 7 bases from V and 7 bases from J, with 26 bases between. This CDR3 spans 17 amino acids. Germline loops: CDR1 MNHEY, CDR2 SVGAGI.

This clonotype was observed at least ten times. The chain combines TRBV19 with TRBJ1-1; no clear D gene. Germline V gives CDR1 LNHDA, CDR2 SQIVND (reference sequence). The CDR3 is 14 residues long. V shed 3 bases and J shed 1 base, with 9 bases lying between them. CDR3 sequence (DNA): TGTGCCAGTAGTATCGAGACAAGGAACACTGAAGCTTTCTTT. Encoded protein: CASSIETRNTEAFF.

In its sample, this clonotype was seen many times. The chain couples TRBV29-1 to TRBJ1-5; D is unresolved. V lost 4 bases to trimming and J lost 0 bases, with 7 bases between them. The germline V gene encodes CDR1 SQVTM and CDR2 ANQGSEA. The length of the CDR3 is 13 residues. In DNA form, the CDR3 reads TGCAGCGTTGCAGACCGTAGCAATCAGCCCCAGCATTTT. Translation gives CSVADRSNQPQHF.

This clonotype was picked up a small number of times. The chain recombines TRBV6-5 with TRBJ2-3; D remains unclear. V was trimmed by 9 bases and J by 0 bases, leaving 19 bases between them. Per the germline V gene, CDR1 is MNHEY and CDR2 is SVGAGI. The CDR3 extends over 16 amino acids. Here the CDR3 DNA reads TGTGCCAGTCATTTGCGCCGATACTCTAGCACAGATACGCAGTATTTT. Its translation is CASHLRRYSSTDTQYF.

This clonotype came up many times. V and J are TRBV5-4 and TRBJ2-2; 8 positions match TRBD1. J was trimmed by 5 bases and V by 0 bases; bases with no gene match: 3. Per germline, CDR1 SGHNT and CDR2 YYREEE (reference sequence). The CDR3 loop spans 15 amino acids. Here the CDR3 reads CASSLGTGGTGELFF. The CDR3 coding sequence is TGTGCCAGCAGCTTGGGCACAGGGGGTACCGGGGAGCTGTTTTTT.

This chain uses TRBV12-3 or TRBV12-4 with TRBJ1-5; 7 bases align to TRBD1. The CDR3 runs to 13 residues. Losses at the gene ends were 3 bases for V and 5 bases for J; bases not matched to a gene: 1. Here the CDR3 reads CASSFDRDQPQHF. In nucleotides, the CDR3 is TGTGCCAGCAGTTTTGACAGGGATCAGCCCCAGCATTTT.

This clonotype has a count of ten or more. This chain links TRBV7-2 with TRBJ2-6; no clear D. The V gene's germline CDR1 is SGHTA and CDR2 FQGNSA. The CDR3 runs to 13 residues. The V gene lost 11 bases and the J gene lost 4 bases, with 12 bases spanning the gap. The CDR3 region has the DNA TGTGCCGGACGGGCAGCGGGGGCCAACGTCCTGACTTTC. Its translation: CAGRAAGANVLTF.

The rearrangement joins TRBV6-5 to TRBJ1-2, with 7 bases lining up with TRBD1. Germline V gene sequence: CDR1 MNHEY, CDR2 SVGAGI. The V segment lost 7 bases and the J segment 0 bases; nucleotides outside the gene matches: 8. The CDR3 loop spans 15 amino acids. The CDR3 sequence is CASKNGQGANYGYTF. In DNA form, the CDR3 reads TGTGCCAGCAAAAACGGGCAGGGGGCTAACTATGGCTACACCTTC.

The chain recombines TRBV27 with TRBJ2-5; 7 bases fit TRBD2. Germline CDR1 reads MNHEY; CDR2 reads SMNVEV (reference sequence). The trim removed 2 bases at V and 0 bases at J, leaving 3 bases unmatched. The CDR3 totals 15 residues. In DNA, the CDR3 is TGTGCCAGCAGTTTAGCGGGGGATTACCAAGAGACCCAGTACTTC. Protein product: CASSLAGDYQETQYF.

This clonotype was observed a handful of times. The chain recombines TRBV19 with TRBJ2-7; D ambiguous. V lost 4 bases and J lost 3, with 10 bases in between. Looked up from germline, CDR1 is LNHDA and CDR2 is SQIVND (reference sequence). The CDR3 runs 13 residues. The CDR3, as DNA: TGTGCCAGTAGTAATCGACCGAACTACGAGCAGTACTTC. Translated: CASSNRPNYEQYF.